This T cell receptor (beta chain) was observed in a study of shared clonotypes between healthy human individuals. Turning to the study itself: CD4 naive and CD4 memory each took three plates per donor, while CD8 naive took two and CD8 memory one.

The CDR3 runs to 14 residues. The germline gives CDR1 SGHRS, CDR2 YFSETQ. V lost 3 bases, J lost 7 bases, and 16 bases lay in between. Using about 220 ng DNA, approximately 27,000 T cell genomes, the sorted-subset replicate PCRs were run. Only in-frame clones appear in the TCRdb table, and some are missing; sequencing was by immunoSEQ multiplex PCR. The sample has about 1.5 million clones; 95% to 99% are singletons. The origin of this receptor is a man younger than 40 in good health. The genes are TRBV5-1 and TRBJ1-1, with a possible D match to TRBD1 (5 bases). The sequenced material came from naive CD4+ T cells sorted from blood. Subset noted: CD45RA+ positively selected. CDR3 DNA sequence: TGCGCCAGCAGCTGGGGCGGAAGGGCAGGTGAAGCTTTCTTT. It codes for CASSWGGRAGEAFF.